This TCR beta chain was captured by sequencing in a study of OX40 agonist ivuxolimab in advanced cancers. Study summary: Every 2 weeks, patients received ivuxolimab intravenously, dosed at 0.01 to 10 mg/kg. Study-level points and caveats: The investigators did not determine what antigen specificity the expanded peripheral T cells had. CD4+ and CD8+ blood T cells expanded clonally by week 6 at 0.1 to 3.0 mg/kg. There were, on average, more expanded clones in CD8+ T cells than in CD4+.

This clone was detected only a few times. Antigen: not known. Produced via immunoSEQ multiplex PCR; TCRdb's table is partial and in-frame only. The sample has some 58,000 clones; roughly nine tenths are singletons. The sample consisted of CD4+ or CD8+ T cells sorted from blood, taken in a trial of the OX40 agonist ivuxolimab. The source of this sequence is an adult with an advanced solid tumor such as melanoma, head and neck, liver or kidney cancer.

The CDR3 loop is CASSLPANTEAFF. For the CDR3, the DNA is TGTGCCAGCAGTTTACCAGCGAACACTGAAGCTTTCTTT. V is TRBV28 and J is TRBJ1-1; no firm D call. In germline, CDR1 is MDHEN, CDR2 SYDVKM. There are 13 residues in the CDR3. With 2 bases removed from V and 1 base from J, the gap between germline ends came to 5 bases.